This T cell receptor beta chain appears in the sequencing data of a study of technical replicates of blood from several donors. Profiled with immunoSEQ multiplex PCR; TCRdb holds only in-frame clones, not every one. The sample lists approximately 16,000 clones; around nine tenths were seen once. Sequencing input: PBMCs. This TCR derives from a human donor in good health.

The CDR3 sequence is CASSAGDYGYTF. CDR3 in DNA: TGCGCCAGCAGTGCCGGTGACTATGGCTACACCTTC. This chain links TRBV10-1 with TRBJ1-2, with no clear D. Germline V lookup: CDR1 WNHNN, CDR2 SYGVQD (reference sequence). This CDR3 spans 12 amino acids. V lost 4 bases to trimming and J lost 3 bases, with 6 bases between them.